Presented here are 9 T cell receptor beta chains from one specimen sequenced in a study of OX40 agonist ivuxolimab in advanced cancers. This table comes from immunoSEQ multiplex PCR, and its TCRdb copy is limited to in-frame clones, with some not included. The table lists over 95,000 clones, 70% to 85% of them singletons. This specimen consisted of CD4+ or CD8+ T cells sorted from blood, obtained in a trial of the OX40 agonist ivuxolimab. The receptor set was obtained from an adult with an advanced solid tumor such as melanoma, head and neck, liver or kidney cancer.

This chain connects TRBV28 to TRBJ1-4, with 8 bases that match TRBD1. CDR3 size: 15 residues. Germline V gives CDR1 MDHEN, CDR2 SYDVKM. V shed 6 bases and J 6 bases; nucleotides not matched to a gene: 9. The CDR3 bases are TGTGCCAGCAGCACTCCGGGCAGGGGGCATGAAAAACTGTTTTTT. Its translation: CASSTPGRGHEKLFF.

The chain has TRBV19 and TRBJ2-2; TRBD2 might be the D (6 bases). The germline gives CDR1 LNHDA, CDR2 SQIVND (reference sequence). V dropped 6 bases and J dropped 3 bases, with 14 bases sitting between them. The CDR3 length is 15 residues. The CDR3 DNA reads as TGTGCCAGTAGGGAGCGGGCCTGGGACACCGGGGAGCTGTTTTTT. Its protein product is CASRERAWDTGELFF.

V is TRBV10-3 and J is TRBJ2-7, with 8 bases lining up with TRBD1. In germline, CDR1 is ENHRY, CDR2 SYGVKD. Germline trimming cut 6 bases from V and 1 base from J; bases unmatched to any gene: 2. CDR3 size: 13 residues. CDR3 residues: CAIRRTGSYEQYF. DNA of the CDR3: TGTGCCATCAGACGGACAGGGTCCTACGAGCAGTACTTC.

Here the CDR3 DNA reads TGTGCCAGCTCACTCGACAGACACAATGAGCAGTTCTTC. This translates into CASSLDRHNEQFF. The chain links TRBV18 to TRBJ2-1, with TRBD1 as a possible D gene (5 bases). Deletions cut 4 bases from V and 5 bases from J, with 9 bases between. The CDR3 is 13 amino acids. CDR1 KGHSH and CDR2 LQKENI come from the germline V gene.

The CDR3 DNA sequence: TGTGCCAGCTCACCACAGGGGGGTCTATCAGATACGCAGTATTTT. It encodes CASSPQGGLSDTQYF. This chain links TRBV18 with TRBJ2-3; perhaps D is TRBD1 or TRBD2 (6 bases each). Germline V CDR1 and CDR2: KGHSH, LQKENI. Trimming took 1 base from V and 4 from J, leaving 12 bases between them. CDR3 size: 15 residues.

The chain joins TRBV29-1 to TRBJ1-2; 7 positions match TRBD1. V dropped 8 bases and J dropped 3; count of bases not matched to a gene: 0. The CDR3 totals 10 residues. From germline, CDR1 is SQVTM and CDR2 ANQGSEA. The CDR3 sequence is CSTGDYGYTF. DNA for the CDR3: TGCAGCACAGGGGACTATGGCTACACCTTC.

The chain carries TRBV4-2 and TRBJ2-7; TRBD1 might be the D (5 bases). Trimming pared 1 base from V and 2 bases from J, leaving 9 bases between. Germline lookup yields CDR1 LGHNA and CDR2 YNFKEQ. The CDR3 consists of 14 residues. Written as DNA, the CDR3 is TGTGCCAGCAGCCAAGGGCAGGGAACCTACGAGCAGTACTTC. It encodes CASSQGQGTYEQYF.

The genes are TRBV5-1 and TRBJ2-7; 10 nucleotides align to TRBD1. Germline CDR1 is SGHRS and CDR2 is YFSETQ. Trimming took 3 bases from V and 6 from J; bases not matched to a gene: 6. This CDR3 spans 14 amino acids. The CDR3 spells CASSYDRGRPEQYF. Here the CDR3 DNA reads TGCGCCAGCAGCTACGACAGGGGGCGCCCCGAGCAGTACTTC.

This clone appeared a few times. This rearrangement joins TRBV10-1 to TRBJ2-5; TRBD2 matches 7 bases. The CDR3 contains 17 residues. Losses at the gene ends were 7 bases for V and 1 base for J; bases not matched to a gene: 15. Germline-derived CDR1 and CDR2 are WNHNN and SYGVQD (reference sequence). CDR3 DNA: TGCGCCAGCACCCTCCGGGGGGTCCCTCCACTCCAAGAGACCCAGTACTTC. Amino acid sequence: CASTLRGVPPLQETQYF.